The source of this T cell receptor beta chain is a study of blood T cell repertoires in COVID-19. Study at large: The analysed material was cDNA or gDNA that came from T cells, B-cell-depleted T cells, or PBMCs.

The CDR3 length is 14 residues. Germline V gives CDR1 GTSNPN, CDR2 SVGIG (reference sequence). V dropped 2 bases and J dropped 0 bases, with 10 bases sitting between them. TCRdb's table, derived via immunoSEQ multiplex PCR, lists solely in-frame clones and lacks some. The sample lists over 200,000 clones, around 89% occurring once. The receptor comes from a woman between 40 and 55 years old who had recovered from COVID-19. The sample consisted of peripheral blood. The V and J genes are TRBV30 and TRBJ1-1; D call uncertain. CDR3 sequence reads: CAWSPPPVNTEAFF. The DNA for the CDR3 is TGTGCCTGGAGTCCCCCCCCCGTGAACACTGAAGCTTTCTTT.